The clone carrying this T cell receptor (beta chain) was seen a few times. This sample was included in a study of cytomegalovirus exposure and HLA in healthy donors. This CDR3 contains 15 residues. Germline V gene data show CDR1 as MGHRA and CDR2 as YSYEKL. Trimming cost V 0 bases and J 4 bases, with 12 bases left between them. Use of 60 Vbeta and 13 Jbeta primers characterized the PCR. Libraries were prepared by immunoSEQ multiplex PCR; TCRdb keeps only in-frame clonotypes and omits some of them. This sample has 150,000 or so clones, with roughly 74% found just once. This clonotype originated in a man aged 35-49 years in good health and CMV-seronegative. The chain joins TRBV4-1 to TRBJ1-1, with D possibly TRBD1 on 5 matching bases. Sequencing used PBMCs. DNA of the CDR3: TGCGCCAGCAGCCAAGAGCGTAGGGGTAGCACTGAAGCTTTCTTT. Its translation is CASSQERRGSTEAFF.